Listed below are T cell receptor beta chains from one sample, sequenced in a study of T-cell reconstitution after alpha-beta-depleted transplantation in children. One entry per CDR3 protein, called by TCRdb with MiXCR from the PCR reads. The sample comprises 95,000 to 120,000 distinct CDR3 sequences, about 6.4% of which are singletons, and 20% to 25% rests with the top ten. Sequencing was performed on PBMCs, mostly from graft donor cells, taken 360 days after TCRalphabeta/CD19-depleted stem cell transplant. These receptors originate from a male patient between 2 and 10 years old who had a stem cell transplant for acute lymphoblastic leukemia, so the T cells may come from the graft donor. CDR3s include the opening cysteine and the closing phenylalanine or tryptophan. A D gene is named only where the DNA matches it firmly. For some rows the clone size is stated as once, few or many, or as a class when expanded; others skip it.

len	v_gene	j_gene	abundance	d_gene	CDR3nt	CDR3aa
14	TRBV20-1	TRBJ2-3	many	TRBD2	TGCAGTGCTAGGGAGGCGGGAGGGACAGATACGCAGTATTTT	CSAREAGGTDTQYF
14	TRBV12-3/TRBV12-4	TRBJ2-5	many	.	TGTGCCAGCAGTTTTAGGAGGAGGGTAACGGCCCAGTACTTC	CASSFRRRVTAQYF
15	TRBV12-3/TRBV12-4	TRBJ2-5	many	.	TGTGCCAGCAGTTCCCCCGTGGCAGCCCAAGAGACCCAGTACTTC	CASSSPVAAQETQYF
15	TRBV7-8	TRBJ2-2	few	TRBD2	TGTGCCAGCAGCCGGACTAGCGGGGGGACCGGGGAGCTGTTTTTT	CASSRTSGGTGELFF
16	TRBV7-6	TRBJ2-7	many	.	TGTGCCAGCAGCTTTAACCGACAGGCTCACTCCTACGAGCAGTACTTC	CASSFNRQAHSYEQYF
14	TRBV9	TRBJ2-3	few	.	TGTGCCAGCAGCGTAGAGGGGGGCCAAGATACGCAGTATTTT	CASSVEGGQDTQYF
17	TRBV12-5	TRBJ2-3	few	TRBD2	TGTGCTAGTGGTTTGGTCCCTAGCGGGGGGGGTACAGATACGCAGTATTTT	CASGLVPSGGGTDTQYF
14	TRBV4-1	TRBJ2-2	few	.	TGCGCCAGCAAGGAGGGTTTCGTCACCGGGGAGCTGTTTTTT	CASKEGFVTGELFF
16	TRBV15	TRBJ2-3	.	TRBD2	TGTGCCACCAGCAGAAACTCAGCGGGGGCAGGAGATACGCAGTATTTT	CATSRNSAGAGDTQYF
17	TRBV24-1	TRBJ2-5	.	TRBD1	TGTGCCACCAGTGACCCCGGGACAGGTACCTTGATGCAGACCCAGTACTTC	CATSDPGTGTLMQTQYF
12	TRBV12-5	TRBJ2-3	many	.	TGTGCTAGTGGTTTGGTACCTTATACGCAGTATTTT	CASGLVPYTQYF
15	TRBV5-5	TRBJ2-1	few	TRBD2	TGTGCCAGCAGCTCACTAGCGGGGGGGCGCACTGAGCAGTTCTTC	CASSSLAGGRTEQFF
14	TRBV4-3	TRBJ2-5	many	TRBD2	TGCGCCAGCAGCCAAAAACTAGCGGGGGGCCTGAAGTACTTC	CASSQKLAGGLKYF
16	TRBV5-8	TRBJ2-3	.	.	TGTGCCAGCAGCTCCGAAAGCGGAGCATGGACAGATACGCAGTATTTT	CASSSESGAWTDTQYF
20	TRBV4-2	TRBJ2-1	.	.	TGTGCCAGCAGCCAAGGGGCCGGGGGGCTCGGGCGCAGCTCCTACAATGAGCAGTTCTTC	CASSQGAGGLGRSSYNEQFF
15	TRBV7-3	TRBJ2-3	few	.	TGTGCCAGCAGCTTAATGGCCCGCATTGGGGATACGCAGTATTTT	CASSLMARIGDTQYF
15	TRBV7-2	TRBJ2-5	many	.	TGTGCCAGCAGCTTAGTGGAGTCGGTACAAGAGACCCAGTACTTC	CASSLVESVQETQYF
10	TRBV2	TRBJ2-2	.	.	TGTGCCAGCAGTGTTGGGGAGCTGTTTTTT	CASSVGELFF
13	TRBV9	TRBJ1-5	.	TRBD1	TGTGCCAGCTCCGATGGGGCCAGGGGGACCCAGCATTTT	CASSDGARGTQHF
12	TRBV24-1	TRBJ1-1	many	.	TGTGCCACCAGTGAAGTGGGCACTGAAGCTTTCTTT	CATSEVGTEAFF
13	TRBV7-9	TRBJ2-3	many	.	TGTGCCAGCAGTCCCATAAGCACAGATACGCAGTATTTT	CASSPISTDTQYF
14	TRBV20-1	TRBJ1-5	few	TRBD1	TGCAGTGCTCCCGGGACAGGGAAAGGTCAGCCCCAGCATTTT	CSAPGTGKGQPQHF
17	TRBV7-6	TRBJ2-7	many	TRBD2	TGTGCCAGCAGCTTCCCCCCTAGCGGGAGTGCAGTCGACGAGCAGTACTTC	CASSFPPSGSAVDEQYF
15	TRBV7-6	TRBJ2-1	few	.	TGTGCCAGCAGCTTAGCGGAAGGTACCTACAATGAGCAGTTCTTC	CASSLAEGTYNEQFF
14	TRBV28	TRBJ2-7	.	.	TGTGCCAGCAGTTTTAGGGGAGGAAGGGTCGAGCAGTACTTC	CASSFRGGRVEQYF
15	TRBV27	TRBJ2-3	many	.	TGTGCCAGCAGTTTCTTTGGCGGGAAGACAGATACGCAGTATTTT	CASSFFGGKTDTQYF
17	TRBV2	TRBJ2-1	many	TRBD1	TGTGCCAGCAGTGAATACCCCGGGACAGTAAAATACAATGAGCAGTTCTTC	CASSEYPGTVKYNEQFF
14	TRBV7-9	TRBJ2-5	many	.	TGTGCCAGCAGCTTAGTGACAGAGGCGAAGACCCAGTACTTC	CASSLVTEAKTQYF
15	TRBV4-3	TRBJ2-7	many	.	TGCGCCAGCAGCCAACACCCCGGGCCCCTCTACGAGCAGTACTTC	CASSQHPGPLYEQYF
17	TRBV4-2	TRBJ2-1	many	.	TGTGCCAGCAGCCAAGAGGCGTCGGGAGTTGTGTACAATGAGCAGTTCTTC	CASSQEASGVVYNEQFF
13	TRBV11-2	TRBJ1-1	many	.	TGTGCCAGCAGCCGAGGACACATCACTGAAGCTTTCTTT	CASSRGHITEAFF
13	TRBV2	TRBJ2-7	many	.	TGTGCCATCCTCAGAGGGACACTCTACGAGCAGTACTTC	CAILRGTLYEQYF
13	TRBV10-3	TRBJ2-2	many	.	TGTGCCATCAAAGAGGGGAACACCGGGGAGCTGTTTTTT	CAIKEGNTGELFF
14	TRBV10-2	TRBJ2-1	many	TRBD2	TGCGCCAGCAGGGGGGGGAGTCCCTACAATGAGCAGTTCTTC	CASRGGSPYNEQFF
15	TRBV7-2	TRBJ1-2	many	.	TGTGCCAGCAGCTTACGAGCAGGGCTTAACTATGGCTACACCTTC	CASSLRAGLNYGYTF
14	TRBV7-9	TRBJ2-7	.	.	TGTGCCAGCAGCTCGTCGGGGGCGCGGAAGGAGCAGTACTTC	CASSSSGARKEQYF
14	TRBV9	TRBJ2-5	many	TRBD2	TGTGCCAGCGGGAGCGGGAGACCCCAAGAGACCCAGTACTTC	CASGSGRPQETQYF
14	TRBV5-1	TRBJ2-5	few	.	TGCGCCAGCAGCTTGAGTACGGGACAAGAGACCCAGTACTTC	CASSLSTGQETQYF
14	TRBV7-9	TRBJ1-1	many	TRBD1	TGTGCCAGCAGCCGGACAGGCATGGTGAACGAAGCTTTCTTT	CASSRTGMVNEAFF